Presented here are 9 T cell receptor beta chains from one specimen sequenced in a study of blood T cell repertoires in COVID-19. Profiling relied on immunoSEQ multiplex PCR, and the TCRdb table lists in-frame clones only, not all of them. The sample shows roughly 100,000 clones, about 75% of them seen only once. The sample was peripheral blood. All receptors derive from a woman in her seventies with acute or convalescent COVID-19.

The chain links TRBV18 to TRBJ1-5; TRBD1 aligns across 8 bases. CDR1 and CDR2 (germline): KGHSH, LQKENI. The ends lost 3 bases at V and 3 bases at J; junction bases unmatched: 7. CDR3 length equals 16 residues. In DNA, the CDR3 is TGTGCCAGCTCACCGGGACAGGCTGACCTCAATCAGCCCCAGCATTTT. Protein sequence: CASSPGQADLNQPQHF. Together with reference TRBV18 and TRBJ1-5, the CDR3 gives the full variable domain: NAGVMQNPRHLVRRRGQEARLRCSPMKGHSHVYWYRQLPEEGLKFMVYLQKENIIDESGMPKERFSAEFPKEGPSILRIQQVVRGDSAAYFCASSPGQADLNQPQHFGDGTRLSIL.

The V call is TRBV6-5, the J call TRBJ1-2; 7 bases agree with TRBD1. Losses at the gene ends were 8 bases for V and 8 bases for J; bases not matched to a gene: 17. The CDR3 sequence is 15 residues long. The germline gives CDR1 MNHEY, CDR2 SVGAGI. The CDR3 loop is CASLSNSAGGGGYTF. The CDR3 coding sequence is TGTGCCAGCCTGTCTAACAGTGCAGGGGGTGGCGGCTACACCTTC.

This clone is a singleton in its sample. The rearrangement uses TRBV5-6 and TRBJ1-5; 10 bases match TRBD1. With V trimmed by 4 bases and J by 3 bases, 4 bases remained unmatched. The CDR3 loop spans 15 amino acids. CDR1 and CDR2 (germline): SGHDT, YYEEEE. CDR3 sequence: CASSGDRGANQPQHF. DNA for the CDR3: TGTGCCAGCAGCGGGGACAGGGGCGCCAATCAGCCCCAGCATTTT. Looking up the rest from reference TRBV5-6 and TRBJ1-5 gives the full variable domain: DAGVTQSPTHLIKTRGQQVTLRCSPKSGHDTVSWYQQALGQGPQFIFQYYEEEERQRGNFPDRFSGHQFPNYSSELNVNALLLGDSALYLCASSGDRGANQPQHFGDGTRLSIL.

V gene TRBV20-1 combines with J gene TRBJ1-2; 9 bases fit TRBD1. J gave up 5 bases and V 3 bases, and 10 bases lay outside the gene matches. The CDR3 extends over 15 amino acids. CDR1 and CDR2 from the germline V gene are DFQATT and SNEGSKA (reference sequence). The CDR3 sequence is CSASRVGGQGYGYTF. Here the CDR3 DNA reads TGCAGTGCTAGTCGGGTGGGGGGACAGGGTTATGGCTACACCTTC.

This chain joins TRBV10-2 and TRBJ1-5; D not certain. This CDR3 comprises 13 residues. CDR1 WSHSY and CDR2 SAAADI come from the germline V gene. Trimming took off 6 bases at V and 0 bases at J, with 6 bases between the two ends. DNA of the CDR3: TGCGCCAGCAGGGGCCATAGCAATCAGCCCCAGCATTTT. This translates into CASRGHSNQPQHF.

This clone has more than one count but fewer than ten. The chain employs TRBV6-2 or TRBV6-3 and TRBJ1-5; D might be TRBD1 (6 bases). The germline V gene has CDR1 MNHEY and CDR2 SVGEGT. There are 13 residues in the CDR3. Trimming removed 5 bases at V and 7 bases at J, with 12 bases between. Here the CDR3 reads CASSQQGWQPQHF. The CDR3, as DNA: TGTGCCAGCAGTCAACAGGGTTGGCAGCCCCAGCATTTT.

The V call is TRBV6-5, the J call TRBJ1-1; tentative D call: TRBD1 (5 bases). Germline loops: CDR1 MNHEY, CDR2 SVGAGI. The CDR3 runs 14 residues. Trimming removed 9 bases at V and 2 bases at J, with 16 bases between. CDR3 amino acids: CASTPGLGNTEAFF. CDR3 coding DNA: TGTGCCAGTACCCCAGGGCTGGGAAACACTGAAGCTTTCTTT.

V is TRBV29-1 and J is TRBJ2-1; 15 positions agree with TRBD2. Germline values: CDR1 SQVTM, CDR2 ANQGSEA. The junction had 7 bases not matched to a gene; V was cut back by 3 bases and J by 4 bases. CDR3 length: 17 residues. The CDR3 region has the DNA TGCAGCGTTGACGGGACTAGCGGGGGGACCTCGTACAATGAGCAGTTCTTC. It yields the protein CSVDGTSGGTSYNEQFF.

The chain links TRBV11-2 to TRBJ2-1; TRBD2 is a possible D gene (5 bases). This CDR3 has 15 amino acids. With 5 bases removed from V and 8 bases from J, the gap between germline ends came to 19 bases. The germline gives CDR1 SGHAT, CDR2 FQNNGV. This CDR3 reads CASSPGEGYGDEQFF. The CDR3 DNA reads as TGTGCCAGCAGCCCTGGTGAAGGGTACGGGGATGAGCAGTTCTTC.